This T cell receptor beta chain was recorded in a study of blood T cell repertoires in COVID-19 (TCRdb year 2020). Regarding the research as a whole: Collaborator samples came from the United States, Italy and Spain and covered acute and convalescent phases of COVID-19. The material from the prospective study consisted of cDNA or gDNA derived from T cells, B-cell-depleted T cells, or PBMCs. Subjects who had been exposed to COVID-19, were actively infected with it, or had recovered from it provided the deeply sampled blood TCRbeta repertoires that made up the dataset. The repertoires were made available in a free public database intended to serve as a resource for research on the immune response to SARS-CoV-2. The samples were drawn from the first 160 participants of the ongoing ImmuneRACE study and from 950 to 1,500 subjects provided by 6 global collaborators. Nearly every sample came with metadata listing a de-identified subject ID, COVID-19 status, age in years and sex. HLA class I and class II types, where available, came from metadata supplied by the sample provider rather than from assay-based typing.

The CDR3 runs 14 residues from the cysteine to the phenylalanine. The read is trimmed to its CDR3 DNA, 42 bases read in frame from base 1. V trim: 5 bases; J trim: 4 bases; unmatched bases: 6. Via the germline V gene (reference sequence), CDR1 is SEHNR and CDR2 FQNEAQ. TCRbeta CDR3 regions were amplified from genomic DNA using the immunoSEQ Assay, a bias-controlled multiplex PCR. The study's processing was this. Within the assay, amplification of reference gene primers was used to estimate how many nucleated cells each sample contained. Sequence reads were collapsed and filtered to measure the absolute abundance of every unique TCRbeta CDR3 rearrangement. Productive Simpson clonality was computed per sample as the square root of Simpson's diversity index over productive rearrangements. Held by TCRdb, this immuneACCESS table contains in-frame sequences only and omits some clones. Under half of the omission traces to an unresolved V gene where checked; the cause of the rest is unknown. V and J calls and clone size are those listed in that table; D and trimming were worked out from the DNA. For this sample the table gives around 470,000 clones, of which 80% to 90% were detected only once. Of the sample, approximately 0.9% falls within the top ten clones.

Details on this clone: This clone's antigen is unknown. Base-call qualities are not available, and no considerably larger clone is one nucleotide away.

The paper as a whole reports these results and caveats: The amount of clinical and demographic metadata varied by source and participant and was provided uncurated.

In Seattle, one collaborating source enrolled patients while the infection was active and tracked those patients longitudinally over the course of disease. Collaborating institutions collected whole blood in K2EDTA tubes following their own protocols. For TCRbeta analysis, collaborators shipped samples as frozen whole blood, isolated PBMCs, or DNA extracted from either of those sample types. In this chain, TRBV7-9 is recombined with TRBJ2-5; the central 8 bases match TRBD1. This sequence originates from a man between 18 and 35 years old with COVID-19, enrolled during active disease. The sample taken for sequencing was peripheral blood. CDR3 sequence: CASSPRTGPETQYF. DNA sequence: TGTGCCAGCAGCCCGAGGACAGGGCCAGAGACCCAGTACTTC.